Listed below are T cell receptor beta chains from one sample, sequenced in a study of T cells in tuberculosis. Libraries were prepared by immunoSEQ multiplex PCR; TCRdb keeps only in-frame clonotypes and omits some of them. The sample carries about 5,500 clones, around 98% recorded once. The sequencing used PBMCs, collected at tuberculosis diagnosis. The receptors derive from an adult with tuberculosis. CDR3s include the opening cysteine and the closing phenylalanine or tryptophan. D genes are given only for firm matches. For some rows the clone size is stated as once, few or many, or as a class when expanded; others skip it.

.,.,TRBJ2-1,TRBV11-2,TGTGCCAGCAGCTTCTCGAGGGGCGGGAACAATGAGCAGTTCTTC,CASSFSRGGNNEQFF
once,.,TRBJ1-2,TRBV19,TGTGCCAGTAGTATAGCAAACTCCTATGGCTACACCTTC,CASSIANSYGYTF
once,TRBD2,TRBJ2-2,TRBV7-6,TGTGCCAGCAGCCCGACTAGCGGGACGTCCGGGGAGCTGTTTTTT,CASSPTSGTSGELFF
.,.,TRBJ1-4,TRBV4-1,TGCGCCAGCAGCCAAGCCCGCATGACATCTCAAAATGAAAAACTGTTTTTT,CASSQARMTSQNEKLFF
.,.,TRBJ2-3,TRBV5-1,TGCGCCAGCAGCCCTGGACTTCCCCAGACAGATACGCAGTATTTT,CASSPGLPQTDTQYF
.,.,TRBJ2-2,TRBV18,TGTGCCAGCTCAGCAGCCCCCCCCGGGATCCTGAACACCGGGGAGCTGTTTTTT,CASSAAPPGILNTGELFF
.,.,TRBJ2-7,TRBV5-4,TGTGCCAGCAGCCTCCCCAGACAGGAGCAGTACTTC,CASSLPRQEQYF
.,.,TRBJ2-5,TRBV9,TGTGCCAGCAGCGTGGGGTCAGCTAGCAGAGAGACCCAGTACTTC,CASSVGSASRETQYF
.,.,TRBJ2-2,TRBV30,TGTGCCTGGAGTCGGGACACCCGCGGGGAGCTGTTTTTT,CAWSRDTRGELFF
.,TRBD2,TRBJ2-1,TRBV11-3,TGTGCCAGCAGCTCCGGACTAGCGGGGATAAGCTACAATGAGCAGTTCTTC,CASSSGLAGISYNEQFF
.,.,TRBJ2-4,TRBV5-8,TGTGCCAGCACCTCCGGACTTACACTAGCCAAAAACATTCAGTACTTC,CASTSGLTLAKNIQYF
.,.,TRBJ2-7,TRBV5-6,TGTGCCAGCAGACCCTCGGCTGCCGCGGTAGAAGAGCAGTACTTC,CASRPSAAAVEEQYF
.,.,TRBJ1-6,TRBV5-1,TGCGCCAGCAGCTTGGCCAACAGGGCTAATTCACCCCTCCACTTT,CASSLANRANSPLHF
.,.,TRBJ1-1,TRBV7-9,TGTGCCAGCAGCTTATCAGGCAACACTGAAGCTTTCTTT,CASSLSGNTEAFF
.,.,TRBJ2-3,TRBV12-5,TGTGCTAGTGGTTTGGTACGGGGGACGGAGACGGGCACAGATACGCAGTATTTT,CASGLVRGTETGTDTQYF
.,.,TRBJ1-5,TRBV30,TGTGCCTGGAGTGTACAGTATAGCAATCAGCCCCAGCATTTT,CAWSVQYSNQPQHF